Following are 30 T cell receptor beta chains from one sample sequenced in a study of T cell responses to AZD1222 COVID-19 vaccine. The method was immunoSEQ multiplex PCR; TCRdb's version includes in-frame clones alone and lacks a portion of them. The data show around 100,000 clones, approximately 88% seen once. The starting material was peripheral blood, obtained on day 0 of AZD1222 vaccination. All receptors derive from an adult in good health.

The chain links TRBV7-3 to TRBJ2-7; D unclear. The V end lost 5 bases, the J end lost 12 bases, and 20 bases lay between the germline ends. Germline V gene sequence: CDR1 SGHTA, CDR2 FQGTGA. The CDR3 is made up of 13 amino acids. CDR3 DNA sequence: TGTGCCAGCAGCCCATTCCGGGCAAGCGAACCGTACTTC. Encoded protein: CASSPFRASEPYF.

The rearrangement links TRBV6-5 to TRBJ2-6; tentative D call: TRBD2 (5 bases). Deletions cut 7 bases from V and 0 bases from J, with 10 bases between. Per germline, CDR1 MNHEY and CDR2 SVGAGI. The CDR3 spans 15 residues. CDR3 sequence (DNA): TGTGCCAGCAACCCGGGGTCCTCTGGGGCCAACGTCCTGACTTTC. As protein: CASNPGSSGANVLTF.

V gene TRBV7-2 combines with J gene TRBJ2-3; 8 nucleotides agree with TRBD1. The trim removed 5 bases at V and 5 bases at J, leaving 6 bases unmatched. CDR1 and CDR2 (germline): SGHTA, FQGNSA. This CDR3 comprises 14 residues. CDR3 loop: CASSTRTGIDTQYF. CDR3 in DNA: TGTGCCAGCAGCACCCGGACAGGGATAGATACGCAGTATTTT. The full variable domain, completed using reference TRBV7-2 and TRBJ2-3, is GAGVSQSPSNKVTEKGKDVELRCDPISGHTALYWYRQSLGQGLEFLIYFQGNSAPDKSGLPSDRFSAERTGGSVSTLTIQRTQQEDSAVYLCASSTRTGIDTQYFGPGTRLTVL.

The V and J genes are TRBV18 and TRBJ1-1; the D gene is possibly TRBD1 (6 bases). This CDR3 contains 14 residues. Germline-derived CDR1 and CDR2 are KGHSH and LQKENI. V was shortened by 2 bases and J by 3 bases, with 10 bases between the two germline ends. CDR3 protein: CASSPRGGDTEAFF. DNA for the CDR3: TGTGCCAGCTCACCAAGGGGGGGTGACACTGAAGCTTTCTTT.

The V call is TRBV2, the J call TRBJ1-6; 7 positions match TRBD1. This CDR3 region has 15 residues. After removal of 7 bases from V and 0 bases from J, the junction contained 3 bases not matched to a gene. Germline loops: CDR1 SNHLY, CDR2 FYNNEI. CDR3 coding DNA: TGTGCCAGCACGGGACAGAGCTCCTATAATTCACCCCTCCACTTT. Encoded protein: CASTGQSSYNSPLHF.

This clone appeared a single time. The V call is TRBV4-2, the J call TRBJ2-5, with 9 bases identical to TRBD2. Germline-derived CDR1 and CDR2 are LGHNA and YNFKEQ. V gave up 0 bases and J gave up 7 bases; unmatched junction bases: 9. The CDR3 runs 16 residues. The CDR3, as DNA: TGTGCCAGCAGCCAAGATCCGGCTAGCGGGGTAGGGACCCAGTACTTC. This codes for CASSQDPASGVGTQYF.

The chain combines TRBV9 with TRBJ2-7; D is undetermined. CDR3 length equals 13 residues. In germline, CDR1 is SGDLS, CDR2 YYNGEE. With 0 bases removed from V and 7 bases from J, the gap between germline ends came to 11 bases. CDR3 coding DNA: TGTGCCAGCAGCGTAGGTCCAGAGAGGGAGCAGTACTTC. Translated: CASSVGPEREQYF. The complete variable domain, with remaining parts taken from reference TRBV9 and TRBJ2-7, reads DSGVTQTPKHLITATGQRVTLRCSPRSGDLSVYWYQQSLDQGLQFLIQYYNGEERAKGNILERFSAQQFPDLHSELNLSSLELGDSALYFCASSVGPEREQYFGPGTRLTVT.

The J gene is TRBJ1-6, the V gene TRBV2, with D uncertain. The V end was cut by 7 bases, the J end by 0 bases, with 10 bases between. This CDR3 contains 15 residues. The germline CDR1 and CDR2 sequences are SNHLY and FYNNEI. The CDR3 here is CASMGSSSYNSPLHF. CDR3 nucleotides: TGTGCCAGCATGGGCAGTAGCTCCTATAATTCACCCCTCCACTTT.

DNA for the CDR3: TGCAGCGTTACAGGGGCCTCGGATGAGCAGTTCTTC. It translates to CSVTGASDEQFF. The rearrangement joins TRBV29-1 to TRBJ2-1; 7 bases agree with TRBD1. This CDR3 contains 12 residues. Germline values: CDR1 SQVTM, CDR2 ANQGSEA. V shed 5 bases and J 8 bases; nucleotides not matched to a gene: 6.

The J gene is TRBJ2-5, the V gene TRBV29-1, with D possibly TRBD2 on 7 matching bases. The germline V and J ends were trimmed by 6 bases and 0 bases, with 14 bases remaining between them. This CDR3 is 14 amino acids long. CDR1 and CDR2 (germline): SQVTM, ANQGSEA. The CDR3 loop is CSVGGELYQETQYF. CDR3 DNA: TGCAGCGTAGGGGGGGAGTTATACCAAGAGACCCAGTACTTC. The whole variable domain, filled in from reference TRBV29-1 and TRBJ2-5, reads SAVISQKPSRDICQRGTSLTIQCQVDSQVTMMFWYRQQPGQSLTLIATANQGSEATYESGFVIDKFPISRPNLTFSTLTVSNMSPEDSSIYLCSVGGELYQETQYFGPGTRLLVL.

The chain has TRBV21-1 and TRBJ1-5; no check of the table's D call, TRBD1, against the DNA was made. TRBV21-1 is shown as a pseudogene. The length of the CDR3 is 18 residues. As DNA, the CDR3 is TGTGCCAGCAGCGAAAAAGTCGACAGGACCGATAGCAATCAGCCCCAGCATTTT. The encoded protein is CASSEKVDRTDSNQPQHF.

The chain recombines TRBV28 with TRBJ1-1, with 7 bases aligning to TRBD1. Germline V gives CDR1 MDHEN, CDR2 SYDVKM. The CDR3 is 13 residues long. V lost 5 bases and J lost 7; bases outside the gene matches: 7. The CDR3 sequence is CASSLDRVNEAFF. The CDR3 nucleotides read TGTGCCAGCAGTCTCGACAGGGTGAATGAAGCTTTCTTT.

The chain is built from TRBV28 and TRBJ1-2; D is possibly TRBD1 (5 bases). Germline CDR1 is MDHEN and CDR2 is SYDVKM. CDR3 length equals 13 residues. The V end lost 2 bases, the J end lost 4 bases, and 8 bases lay between the germline ends. The chain's CDR3 is CASSLRGVYGYTF. In DNA, the CDR3 is TGTGCCAGCAGTTTAAGAGGGGTCTATGGCTACACCTTC.

The chain uses TRBV9 and TRBJ2-7; 11 nucleotides match TRBD2. Germline trimming cut 3 bases from V and 6 bases from J; bases unmatched to any gene: 8. Looked up from germline, CDR1 is SGDLS and CDR2 is YYNGEE. This CDR3 comprises 15 residues. The CDR3 nucleotides are TGTGCCAGCAGCGGGCTAGCGGGAGGATTCGGCGAGCAGTACTTC. It is translated as CASSGLAGGFGEQYF.

This rearrangement joins TRBV2 to TRBJ1-4; no firm D call. This CDR3 has 14 amino acids. Germline values: CDR1 SNHLY, CDR2 FYNNEI. V was pared by 4 bases and J by 5 bases, with 11 bases between. The CDR3, as DNA: TGTGCCAGCAGTGTTCCTTCCCCAAATGAAAAACTGTTTTTT. Translating gives CASSVPSPNEKLFF.

The CDR3 DNA reads as TGTGCCAGCAGCCAAGATGATAGCGACAGATATAGCAATCAGCCCCAGCATTTT. Its translation is CASSQDDSDRYSNQPQHF. The chain employs TRBV3-1 (or the pseudogene TRBV3-2) and TRBJ1-5, with a tentative D call TRBD1 (5 bases). This CDR3 contains 18 residues. CDR1 LGHDT and CDR2 YNNKEL come from the germline V gene (reference sequence). The V end lost 0 bases, the J end lost 0 bases, and 15 bases lay between the germline ends.

The chain couples TRBV19 to TRBJ2-3; 7 nucleotides line up with TRBD1. Germline V gene lookup returns CDR1 LNHDA and CDR2 SQIVND (reference sequence). The junction had 5 bases not matched to a gene; V was cut back by 5 bases and J by 0 bases. This CDR3 comprises 15 residues. CDR3 region: CASSDRTGSTDTQYF. CDR3 DNA: TGTGCCAGTAGTGACCGGACAGGAAGCACAGATACGCAGTATTTT.

The chain uses TRBV7-2 and TRBJ1-5; a possible D gene is TRBD1 (5 bases). The germline CDR1 and CDR2 sequences are SGHTA and FQGNSA. This CDR3 spans 14 amino acids. The V gene lost 1 base and the J gene lost 4 bases, with 8 bases spanning the gap. CDR3 sequence: CASSLVSGNQPQHF. CDR3 sequence (DNA): TGTGCCAGCAGCTTAGTATCAGGGAATCAGCCCCAGCATTTT. Based on the CDR3 plus reference TRBV7-2 and TRBJ1-5, the full variable domain is GAGVSQSPSNKVTEKGKDVELRCDPISGHTALYWYRQSLGQGLEFLIYFQGNSAPDKSGLPSDRFSAERTGGSVSTLTIQRTQQEDSAVYLCASSLVSGNQPQHFGDGTRLSIL.

The chain uses TRBV28 and TRBJ1-6; 8 positions match TRBD1. Per the germline V gene, CDR1 is MDHEN and CDR2 is SYDVKM. This CDR3 has 17 amino acids. The J segment lost 6 bases and the V segment lost 2 bases, leaving 9 bases of the junction unmatched. CDR3 amino acids: CASSLVRGGQVNSPLHF. The CDR3 DNA reads TGTGCCAGCAGTTTAGTTCGGGGGGGACAGGTTAATTCACCCCTCCACTTT.

The J gene is TRBJ2-1, the V gene TRBV3-1 (or the pseudogene TRBV3-2); 8 bases align to TRBD2. The junction had 10 bases not matched to a gene; V was cut back by 6 bases and J by 6 bases. Germline-derived CDR1 and CDR2 are LGHDT and YNNKEL (reference sequence). This CDR3 has 15 amino acids. DNA for the CDR3: TGTGCCAGCAGGAGCCAATTAGCGGGGATCAATGAGCAGTTCTTC. It specifies CASRSQLAGINEQFF.

This clone has only a few counts. V gene TRBV2 combines with J gene TRBJ1-1; D unresolved. The V gene's germline CDR1 is SNHLY and CDR2 FYNNEI. The CDR3 covers 13 residues. Trimming left V 10 bases short and J 5 bases short, with 17 bases between. The CDR3 DNA reads as TGTGCCACGCTAGTGGCGCGCGAGACTGAAGCTTTCTTT. Its translation: CATLVARETEAFF.

The genes are TRBV7-8 and TRBJ2-7; D is perhaps TRBD1 (6 bases). This CDR3 contains 14 residues. V was cut by 3 bases and J by 5 bases, with 14 bases left in between. Germline V gives CDR1 SGHVS, CDR2 FQNEAQ. The CDR3 region is CASSFSWGQNEQYF. CDR3 nucleotide sequence: TGTGCCAGCAGCTTTTCGTGGGGGCAAAACGAGCAGTACTTC.

The V and J genes are TRBV10-3 and TRBJ2-5; D ambiguous. With 2 bases removed from V and 4 bases from J, the gap between germline ends came to 5 bases. Germline loops: CDR1 ENHRY, CDR2 SYGVKD. This CDR3 comprises 12 residues. The CDR3 loop reads CAISERGETQYF. CDR3 in DNA: TGTGCCATCAGTGAGAGAGGAGAGACCCAGTACTTC.

The chain's CDR3 is CASRTGNTEAFF. The CDR3 bases are TGCGCCAGCCGCACAGGGAACACTGAAGCTTTCTTT. This chain connects TRBV5-1 to TRBJ1-1, with D possibly TRBD1 on 5 matching bases. Trimming left V 7 bases short and J 1 base short, with 8 bases between. Germline V gene lookup returns CDR1 SGHRS and CDR2 YFSETQ. The CDR3 runs 12 residues.

In nucleotides, the CDR3 is TGTGCCAGCAGTTGGGAAAAGGTCGTGGGGAGCACTGAAGCTTTCTTT. This encodes CASSWEKVVGSTEAFF. The chain combines TRBV2 with TRBJ1-1; no reliable D call. This CDR3 has 16 residues. The ends were cut back, 5 bases at V and 4 bases at J, with 20 bases in the middle. Germline V gene data show CDR1 as SNHLY and CDR2 as FYNNEI.

The rearrangement links TRBV7-2 to TRBJ1-1; possible D gene TRBD1, 6 bases. V shed 1 base and J shed 10 bases, with 19 bases lying between them. Germline V CDR1 and CDR2: SGHTA, FQGNSA. CDR3 length: 15 amino acids. CDR3 nucleotide sequence: TGTGCCAGCAGCTTAGACGGGGGGCCCTGGGAGGTAGCTTTCTTT. Translating gives CASSLDGGPWEVAFF.

The table lists this clone with a few counts. The chain couples TRBV28 to TRBJ2-3, with D perhaps matching TRBD2 (6 bases). The CDR3 contains 16 residues. Per the germline V gene, CDR1 is MDHEN and CDR2 is SYDVKM. The V gene lost 0 bases and the J gene lost 3 bases, with 13 bases spanning the gap. The CDR3: CASSLWGRGLTDTQYF. The CDR3 nucleotides are TGTGCCAGCAGTTTATGGGGCCGGGGGTTGACAGATACGCAGTATTTT.

The chain is built from TRBV2 and TRBJ2-7; no firm D call. V was cut by 7 bases and J by 2 bases, with 15 bases left in between. CDR3 length equals 14 residues. Germline lookup yields CDR1 SNHLY and CDR2 FYNNEI. In DNA form, the CDR3 reads TGTGCCAGCAAAGTTTCTTCTCCAACCTACGAGCAGTACTTC. Translated, it gives CASKVSSPTYEQYF.

The table lists this clone with a few counts. The V call is TRBV6-2 or TRBV6-3, the J call TRBJ2-7; D is perhaps TRBD1 (5 bases). V was trimmed by 4 bases and J by 3 bases, leaving 13 bases between them. Germline CDR1 MNHEY, CDR2 SVGEGT. The CDR3 covers 14 residues. The CDR3 loop reads CASSWGSPFYEQYF. CDR3 DNA sequence: TGTGCCAGCAGTTGGGGCAGTCCCTTCTACGAGCAGTACTTC.

The V call is TRBV6-5, the J call TRBJ1-2; 7 bases map to TRBD1. The J segment lost 4 bases and the V segment lost 5 bases, leaving 4 bases of the junction unmatched. Germline CDR1 MNHEY, CDR2 SVGAGI. The CDR3 runs to 13 residues. The chain's CDR3 is CASSQGGSYGYTF. CDR3 DNA sequence: TGTGCCAGCAGTCAGGGGGGGTCCTATGGCTACACCTTC.